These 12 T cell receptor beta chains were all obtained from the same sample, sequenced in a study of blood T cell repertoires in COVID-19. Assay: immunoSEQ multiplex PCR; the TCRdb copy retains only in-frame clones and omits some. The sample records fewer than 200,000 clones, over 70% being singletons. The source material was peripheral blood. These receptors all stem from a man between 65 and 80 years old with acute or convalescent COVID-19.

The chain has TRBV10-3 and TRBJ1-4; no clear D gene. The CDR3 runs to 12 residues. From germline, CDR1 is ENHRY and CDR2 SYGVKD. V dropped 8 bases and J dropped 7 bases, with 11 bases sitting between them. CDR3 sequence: CAIAGMGEKLFF. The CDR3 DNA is TGTGCCATCGCAGGAATGGGTGAAAAACTGTTTTTT.

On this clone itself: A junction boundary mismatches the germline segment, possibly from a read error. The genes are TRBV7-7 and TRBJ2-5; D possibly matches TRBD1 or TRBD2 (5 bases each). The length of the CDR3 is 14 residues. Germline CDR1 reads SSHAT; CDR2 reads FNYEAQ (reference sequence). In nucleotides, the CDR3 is TGTGCTAGCAGCTTAGAGGGGTTATCAGAGACCCAGTACTTC. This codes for CASSLEGLSETQYF.

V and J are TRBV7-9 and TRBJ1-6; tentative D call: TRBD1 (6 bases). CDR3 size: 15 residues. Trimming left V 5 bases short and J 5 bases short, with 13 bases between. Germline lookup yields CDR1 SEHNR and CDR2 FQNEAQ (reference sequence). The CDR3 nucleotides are TGTGCCAGCAGCACACGACAGGTGGATAATTCACCCCTCCACTTT. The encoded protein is CASSTRQVDNSPLHF.

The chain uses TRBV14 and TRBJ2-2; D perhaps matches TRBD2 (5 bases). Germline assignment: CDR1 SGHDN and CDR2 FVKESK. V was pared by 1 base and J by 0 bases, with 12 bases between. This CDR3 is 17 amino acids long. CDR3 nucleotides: TGTGCCAGCAGCCAAGGATCCACCGGGGCGAACACCGGGGAGCTGTTTTTT. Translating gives CASSQGSTGANTGELFF.

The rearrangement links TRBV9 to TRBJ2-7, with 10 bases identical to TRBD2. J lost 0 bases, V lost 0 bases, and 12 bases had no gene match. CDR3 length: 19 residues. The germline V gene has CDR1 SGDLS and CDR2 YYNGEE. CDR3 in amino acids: CASSVAASGSPKDSYEQYF. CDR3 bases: TGTGCCAGCAGCGTAGCGGCTAGCGGGAGCCCCAAGGACTCCTACGAGCAGTACTTC. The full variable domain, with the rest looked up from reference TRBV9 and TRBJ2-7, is DSGVTQTPKHLITATGQRVTLRCSPRSGDLSVYWYQQSLDQGLQFLIQYYNGEERAKGNILERFSAQQFPDLHSELNLSSLELGDSALYFCASSVAASGSPKDSYEQYFGPGTRLTVT.

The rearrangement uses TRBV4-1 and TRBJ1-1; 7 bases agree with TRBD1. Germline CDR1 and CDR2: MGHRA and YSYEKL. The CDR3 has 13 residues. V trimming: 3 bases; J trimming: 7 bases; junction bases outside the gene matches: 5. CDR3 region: CASSHPDRVEAFF. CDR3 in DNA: TGCGCCAGCAGCCACCCAGACAGGGTTGAAGCTTTCTTT.

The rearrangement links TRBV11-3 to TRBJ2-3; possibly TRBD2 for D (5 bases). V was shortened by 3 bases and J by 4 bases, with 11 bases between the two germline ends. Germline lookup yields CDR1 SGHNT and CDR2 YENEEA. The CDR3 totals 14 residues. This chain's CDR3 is CASSFVPGADTQYF. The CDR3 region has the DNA TGTGCCAGCAGCTTCGTCCCCGGGGCAGATACGCAGTATTTT.

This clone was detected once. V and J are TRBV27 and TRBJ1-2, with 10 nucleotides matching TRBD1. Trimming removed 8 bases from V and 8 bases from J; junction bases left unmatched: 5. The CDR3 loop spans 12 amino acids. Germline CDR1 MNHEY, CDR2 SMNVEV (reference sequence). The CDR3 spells CASGTGAAGYTF. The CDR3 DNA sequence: TGTGCCAGCGGGACAGGGGCGGCGGGCTACACCTTC.

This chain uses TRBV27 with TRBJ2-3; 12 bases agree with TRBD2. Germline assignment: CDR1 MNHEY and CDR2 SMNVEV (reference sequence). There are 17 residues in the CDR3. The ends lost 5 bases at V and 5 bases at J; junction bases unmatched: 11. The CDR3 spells CASSLDSETSGRDTQYF. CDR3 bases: TGTGCCAGCAGTCTGGATTCTGAGACTAGCGGGAGAGATACGCAGTATTTT.

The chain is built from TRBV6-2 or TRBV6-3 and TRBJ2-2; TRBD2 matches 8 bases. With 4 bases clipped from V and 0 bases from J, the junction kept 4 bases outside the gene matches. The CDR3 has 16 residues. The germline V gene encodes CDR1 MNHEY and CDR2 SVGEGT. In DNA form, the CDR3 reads TGTGCCAGCAGTTCCCACGGGAGGGCGAACACCGGGGAGCTGTTTTTT. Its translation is CASSSHGRANTGELFF.

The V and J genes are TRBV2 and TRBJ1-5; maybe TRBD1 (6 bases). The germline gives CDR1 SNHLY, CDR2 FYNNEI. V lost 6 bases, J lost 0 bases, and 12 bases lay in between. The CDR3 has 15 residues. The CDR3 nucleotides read TGTGCCAGCAGGAGTCAGGGGAATAGCAATCAGCCCCAGCATTTT. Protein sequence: CASRSQGNSNQPQHF.

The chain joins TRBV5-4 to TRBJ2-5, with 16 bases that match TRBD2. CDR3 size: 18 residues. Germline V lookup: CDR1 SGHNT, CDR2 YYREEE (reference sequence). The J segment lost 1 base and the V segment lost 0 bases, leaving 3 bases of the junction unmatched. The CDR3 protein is CASSLVGTSGRGQETQYF. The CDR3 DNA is TGTGCCAGCAGCTTGGTGGGGACTAGCGGGAGGGGCCAAGAGACCCAGTACTTC.